This TCR beta chain was captured by sequencing in a study of response to subunit inactivated influenza vaccine. Whole-study results and caveats: T cells newly recruited by each seasonal influenza vaccination are few, the authors suggested.

V trimming: 7 bases; J trimming: 4 bases; junction bases outside the gene matches: 11. The CDR3 contains 14 residues. Germline-derived CDR1 and CDR2 are DFQATT and SNEGSKA (reference sequence). TCRdb reprocessed the RT-PCR reads via MiXCR and lists one record per CDR3 protein. The data show roughly 500,000 distinct CDR3 sequences, with 25% seen just once and 1.5% to 2% held by the top ten. For this clonotype: Its target is unknown.

This rearrangement joins TRBV20-1 to TRBJ2-5, with 8 nucleotides matching TRBD1. Source: CD4+ T cells sorted from PBMCs, taken 5 days after vaccination. This TCR was sampled from a middle-aged man who received an inactivated influenza vaccine. The CDR3 nucleotides read TGCAGTGTTATTGACAGGGGACGTCTAGAGACCCAGTACTTC. Protein product: CSVIDRGRLETQYF.